This T cell receptor beta chain was captured in a study of T cell responses to AZD1222 COVID-19 vaccine. The overall study: Combined were second doses at about 4 or about 12 weeks.

Germline loops: CDR1 SNHLY, CDR2 FYNNEI. V gave up 1 base and J gave up 4 bases, with 19 bases separating them. This CDR3 has 18 residues. The repertoire was sequenced with immunoSEQ multiplex PCR; TCRdb's copy has only in-frame clones and lacks some. The sample has 140,000 to 150,000 clones, about 93% seen once. The sequencing used peripheral blood, collected on day 0 of AZD1222 vaccination. The sequence derives from an adult in good health. The chain couples TRBV2 to TRBJ1-4; no clear D gene. Here the CDR3 DNA reads TGTGCCAGCAGTGAAGGGTCAGCCCACCTATCCCTTAATGAAAAACTGTTTTTT. This sequence encodes CASSEGSAHLSLNEKLFF.